Shown below are 14 T cell receptor beta chains from a single sample sequenced in a study of human thymus T cells. The data were produced by immunoSEQ multiplex PCR, yet TCRdb's version contains in-frame clones alone and is incomplete. The sample holds roughly 120,000 clones, just under 95% seen once. The source of the thymus tissue was resections taken during corrective heart surgery. The sample consisted of thymus tissue. The receptors derive from a boy in the first two years of life with a congenital heart defect but otherwise immunologically healthy.

The rearrangement joins TRBV4-2 to TRBJ2-7; D ambiguous. Trimming removed 0 bases from V and 3 bases from J, with 6 bases in between. CDR3 size: 13 residues. Germline assignment: CDR1 LGHNA and CDR2 YNFKEQ. The CDR3 protein is CASSQEAGYEQYF. The CDR3 DNA follows: TGTGCCAGCAGCCAAGAGGCAGGCTACGAGCAGTACTTC.

This chain links TRBV5-1 with TRBJ2-7; 9 bases map to TRBD1. Germline CDR1 reads SGHRS; CDR2 reads YFSETQ. V was pared by 4 bases and J by 2 bases, with 4 bases of the junction left unmatched. The CDR3 loop spans 14 amino acids. As DNA, the CDR3 is TGCGCCAGCAGCCGGACAGGGGCCCCCTACGAGCAGTACTTC. Its protein product is CASSRTGAPYEQYF.

The V call is TRBV4-3, the J call TRBJ2-1; a possible D gene is TRBD2 (6 bases). Germline CDR1 LGHNA, CDR2 YSLEER. This CDR3 region has 18 residues. V lost 0 bases, J lost 7 bases, and 22 bases lay in between. The CDR3 spells CASSQDLLAPPSTNEQFF. In DNA, the CDR3 is TGCGCCAGCAGCCAAGATCTGCTAGCGCCTCCCTCAACAAATGAGCAGTTCTTC.

The J gene is TRBJ2-6, the V gene TRBV28, with 9 positions matching TRBD1. J was trimmed by 4 bases and V by 1 base; bases with no gene match: 5. The V gene's germline CDR1 is MDHEN and CDR2 SYDVKM. CDR3 length: 17 amino acids. This CDR3 is CASSLLGTGKGANVLTF. CDR3 DNA sequence: TGTGCCAGCAGTTTATTGGGGACAGGGAAAGGGGCCAACGTCCTGACTTTC.

V gene TRBV27 combines with J gene TRBJ2-2, with D perhaps TRBD2 (5 bases). Germline V CDR1 and CDR2: MNHEY, SMNVEV (reference sequence). The CDR3 length is 14 residues. Trimming removed 8 bases at V and 1 base at J, with 11 bases between. DNA of the CDR3: TGTGCCAGCTCCGGAGCGGTGAACACCGGGGAGCTGTTTTTT. Amino acid sequence: CASSGAVNTGELFF.

This sequence joins TRBV27 and TRBJ2-7; perhaps D is TRBD1 or TRBD2 (5 bases each). This CDR3 region has 16 residues. The germline V gene has CDR1 MNHEY and CDR2 SMNVEV (reference sequence). V lost 0 bases and J 0 bases, leaving 12 bases between the germline ends. The CDR3 sequence: CASSLSGTMGSYEQYF. For the CDR3, the DNA is TGTGCCAGCAGTTTATCCGGGACGATGGGCTCCTACGAGCAGTACTTC.

The chain employs TRBV6-4 and TRBJ2-2; TRBD2 matches 12 bases. There are 15 residues in the CDR3. Germline V CDR1 and CDR2: MRHNA, SNTAGT. The trim removed 6 bases at V and 4 bases at J, leaving 3 bases unmatched. In nucleotides, the CDR3 is TGTGCCAGCAGCCCGGGACTAGCGGGCACCGGGGAGCTGTTTTTT. Amino acid sequence: CASSPGLAGTGELFF.

J is TRBJ1-6 and V is TRBV5-5; unclear D gene. V lost 2 bases and J 9 bases, leaving 12 bases between the germline ends. This CDR3 comprises 14 residues. CDR1 and CDR2 from the germline V gene are SGHKS and YYEKEE (reference sequence). CDR3 coding DNA: TGTGCCAGCAGCTTCTCCCGGGGAGGTTCACCCCTCCACTTT. Translated: CASSFSRGGSPLHF. The full variable domain, completed using reference TRBV5-5 and TRBJ1-6, is DAGVTQSPTHLIKTRGQQVTLRCSPISGHKSVSWYQQVLGQGPQFIFQYYEKEERGRGNFPDRFSARQFPNYSSELNVNALLLGDSALYLCASSFSRGGSPLHFGNGTRLTVT.

This chain links TRBV18 with TRBJ1-2; 12 bases line up with TRBD1. The V gene's germline CDR1 is KGHSH and CDR2 LQKENI. V lost 8 bases to trimming and J lost 4 bases; unmatched junction nucleotides: 14. The CDR3 runs 17 residues. The CDR3 sequence: CASAIGDRGPSAYGYTF. The CDR3 DNA reads TGTGCCAGCGCGATCGGGGACAGGGGGCCTTCTGCCTATGGCTACACCTTC.

This clone came up once. This chain joins TRBV28 and TRBJ2-1; a weak D match, TRBD1 (6 bases). The CDR3 is 15 residues long. CDR1 and CDR2 from the germline V gene are MDHEN and SYDVKM. Trimming removed 5 bases at V and 7 bases at J, with 18 bases between. Written as DNA, the CDR3 is TGTGCCAGCAGTAACGGACGGACAGTAAGAAATGAGCAGTTCTTC. Residues: CASSNGRTVRNEQFF.

The chain uses TRBV4-3 and TRBJ1-2, with 7 positions matching TRBD1. Germline assignment: CDR1 LGHNA and CDR2 YSLEER. The CDR3 consists of 17 residues. V lost 1 base and J lost 4; bases outside the gene matches: 12. CDR3 amino acids: CASSQALPQGIRYGYTF. The DNA of the CDR3 is TGCGCCAGCAGCCAAGCCCTTCCACAGGGGATACGCTATGGCTACACCTTC.

The chain links TRBV12-5 to TRBJ2-2, with 9 bases aligning to TRBD2. CDR3 length: 18 residues. V shed 4 bases and J 4 bases; nucleotides not matched to a gene: 13. In germline, CDR1 is LGHNT, CDR2 FRNRAP. The CDR3 bases are TGTGCTAGTGGTTGGGGTCTAGCGGGGTTGATCGGCACCGGGGAGCTGTTTTTT. Its translation: CASGWGLAGLIGTGELFF.

The chain carries TRBV11-3 and TRBJ1-6; D is unclear. The ends were cut back, 3 bases at V and 4 bases at J, with 10 bases in the middle. CDR3 size: 15 residues. Germline CDR1 is SGHNT and CDR2 is YENEEA. CDR3 loop: CASSFGRPYNSPLHF. CDR3 nucleotides: TGTGCCAGCAGCTTTGGACGGCCTTATAATTCACCCCTCCACTTT.

The rearrangement joins TRBV11-3 to TRBJ1-2; D might be TRBD1 (5 bases). The CDR3 spans 8 residues. Germline CDR1 SGHNT, CDR2 YENEEA. Between the trimmed V and J ends, which lost 10 bases and 12 bases, there was a span of 9 bases. CDR3: CATEGDTF. In nucleotides, the CDR3 is TGTGCCACAGAAGGGGACACCTTC.